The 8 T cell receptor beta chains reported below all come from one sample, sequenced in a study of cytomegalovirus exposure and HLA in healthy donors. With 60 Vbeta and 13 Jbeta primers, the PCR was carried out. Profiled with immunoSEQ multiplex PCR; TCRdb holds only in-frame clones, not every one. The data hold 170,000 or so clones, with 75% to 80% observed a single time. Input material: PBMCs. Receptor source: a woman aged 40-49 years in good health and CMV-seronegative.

The CDR3 loop is CASKQAGSADTQYF. In nucleotides, the CDR3 is TGTGCCAGCAAGCAAGCAGGGTCTGCAGATACGCAGTATTTT. The chain joins TRBV25-1 to TRBJ2-3; D might be TRBD1 (5 bases). V lost 7 bases to trimming and J lost 4 bases, with 15 bases between them. CDR1 MGHDK and CDR2 SYGVNS come from the germline V gene. This CDR3 comprises 14 residues.

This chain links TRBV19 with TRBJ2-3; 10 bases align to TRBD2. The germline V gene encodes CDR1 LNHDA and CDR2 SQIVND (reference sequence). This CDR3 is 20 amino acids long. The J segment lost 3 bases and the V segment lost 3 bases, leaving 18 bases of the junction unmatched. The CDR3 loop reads CASSIPSGGAVRLLTDTQYF. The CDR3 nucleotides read TGTGCCAGTAGTATCCCCAGCGGGGGGGCCGTTAGATTGTTAACAGATACGCAGTATTTT.

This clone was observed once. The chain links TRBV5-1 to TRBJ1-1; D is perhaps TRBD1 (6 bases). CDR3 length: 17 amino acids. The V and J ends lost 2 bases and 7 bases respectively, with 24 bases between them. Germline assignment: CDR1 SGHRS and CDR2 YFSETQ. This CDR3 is CASSLQGPADRALEAFF. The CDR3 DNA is TGCGCCAGCAGCTTACAGGGACCAGCGGACCGAGCACTTGAAGCTTTCTTT.

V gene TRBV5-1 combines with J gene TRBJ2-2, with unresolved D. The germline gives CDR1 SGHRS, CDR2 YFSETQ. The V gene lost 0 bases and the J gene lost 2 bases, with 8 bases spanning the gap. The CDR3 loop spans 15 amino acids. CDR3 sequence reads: CASSLGQINTGELFF. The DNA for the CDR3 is TGCGCCAGCAGCTTGGGTCAGATAAACACCGGGGAGCTGTTTTTT.

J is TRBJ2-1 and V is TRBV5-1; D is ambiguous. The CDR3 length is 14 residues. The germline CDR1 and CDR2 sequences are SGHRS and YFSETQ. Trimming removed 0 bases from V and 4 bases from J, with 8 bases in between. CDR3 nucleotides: TGCGCCAGCAGCTTGGTTCCGGGTTACAATGAGCAGTTCTTC. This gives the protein CASSLVPGYNEQFF.

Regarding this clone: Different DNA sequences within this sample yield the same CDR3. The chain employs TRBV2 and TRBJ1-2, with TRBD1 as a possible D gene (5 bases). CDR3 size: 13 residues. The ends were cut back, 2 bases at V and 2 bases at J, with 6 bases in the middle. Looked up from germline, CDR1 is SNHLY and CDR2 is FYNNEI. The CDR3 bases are TGTGCCAGCAGTGAAAGACAGAACTATGGCTACACCTTC. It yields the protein CASSERQNYGYTF.

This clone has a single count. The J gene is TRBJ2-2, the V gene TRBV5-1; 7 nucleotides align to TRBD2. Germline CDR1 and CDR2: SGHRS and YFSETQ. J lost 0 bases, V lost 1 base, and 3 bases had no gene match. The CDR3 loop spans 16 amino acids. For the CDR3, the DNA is TGCGCCAGCAGCTTGCCTAGCGGAGCGAACACCGGGGAGCTGTTTTTT. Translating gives CASSLPSGANTGELFF. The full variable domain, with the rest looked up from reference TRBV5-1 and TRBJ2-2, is KAGVTQTPRYLIKTRGQQVTLSCSPISGHRSVSWYQQTPGQGLQFLFEYFSETQRNKGNFPGRFSGRQFSNSRSEMNVSTLELGDSALYLCASSLPSGANTGELFFGEGSRLTVL.

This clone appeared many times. The CDR3 DNA follows: TGTGCCAGCAGCTCACAGGGTACCTACGAGCAGTACTTC. Its translation: CASSSQGTYEQYF. The chain is built from TRBV7-9 and TRBJ2-7, with D possibly TRBD1 on 6 matching bases. The CDR3 consists of 13 residues. Trimming removed 4 bases from V and 2 bases from J, with 9 bases in between. Germline V gene lookup returns CDR1 SEHNR and CDR2 FQNEAQ (reference sequence).